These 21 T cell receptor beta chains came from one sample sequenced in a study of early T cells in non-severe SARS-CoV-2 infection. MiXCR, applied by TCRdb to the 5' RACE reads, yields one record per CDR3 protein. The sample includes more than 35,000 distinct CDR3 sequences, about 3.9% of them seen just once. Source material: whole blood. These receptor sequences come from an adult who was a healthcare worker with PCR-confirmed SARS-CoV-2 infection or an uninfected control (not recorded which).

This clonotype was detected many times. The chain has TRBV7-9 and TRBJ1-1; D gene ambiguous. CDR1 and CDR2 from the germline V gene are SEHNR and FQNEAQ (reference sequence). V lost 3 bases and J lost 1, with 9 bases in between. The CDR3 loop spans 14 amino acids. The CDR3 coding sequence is TGTGCCAGCAGCTTTTACGAGCCGAACACTGAAGCTTTCTTT. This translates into CASSFYEPNTEAFF.

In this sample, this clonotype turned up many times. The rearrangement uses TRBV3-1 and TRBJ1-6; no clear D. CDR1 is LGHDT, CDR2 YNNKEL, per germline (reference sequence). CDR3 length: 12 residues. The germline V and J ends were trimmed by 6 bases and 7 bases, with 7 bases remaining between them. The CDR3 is CASRLQNSPLHF. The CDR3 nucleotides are TGTGCCAGCAGGTTACAGAATTCACCCCTCCACTTT.

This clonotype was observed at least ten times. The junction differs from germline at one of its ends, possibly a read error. The CDR3 reads CASSPLDRSENTIYF. CDR3 sequence (DNA): TGTGCCAGCAGTCCTCTCGACCGCTCTGAAAACACCATATATTTT. The chain links TRBV28 to TRBJ1-3; D ambiguous. Per the germline V gene, CDR1 is MDHEN and CDR2 is SYDVKM. The CDR3 has 15 residues.

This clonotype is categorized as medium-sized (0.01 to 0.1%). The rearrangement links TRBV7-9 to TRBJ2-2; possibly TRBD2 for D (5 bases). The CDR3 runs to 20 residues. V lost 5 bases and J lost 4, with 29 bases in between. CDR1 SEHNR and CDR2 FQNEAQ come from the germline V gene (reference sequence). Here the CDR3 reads CASSRPGGRPEEWRTGELFF. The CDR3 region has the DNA TGTGCCAGCAGCCGCCCTGGTGGGCGGCCGGAGGAATGGCGCACCGGGGAGCTGTTTTTT. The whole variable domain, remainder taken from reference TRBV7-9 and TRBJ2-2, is DTGVSQNPRHKITKRGQNVTFRCDPISEHNRLYWYRQTLGQGPEFLTYFQNEAQLEKSRLLSDRFSAERPKGSFSTLEIQRTEQGDSAMYLCASSRPGGRPEEWRTGELFFGEGSRLTVL.

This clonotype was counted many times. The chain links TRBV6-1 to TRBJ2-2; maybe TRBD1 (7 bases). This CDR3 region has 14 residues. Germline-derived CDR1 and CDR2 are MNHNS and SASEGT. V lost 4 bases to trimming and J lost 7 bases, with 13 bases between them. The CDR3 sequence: CASSVEGAGGELFF. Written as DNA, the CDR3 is TGTGCCAGCAGTGTGGAGGGGGCCGGCGGGGAGCTGTTTTTT.

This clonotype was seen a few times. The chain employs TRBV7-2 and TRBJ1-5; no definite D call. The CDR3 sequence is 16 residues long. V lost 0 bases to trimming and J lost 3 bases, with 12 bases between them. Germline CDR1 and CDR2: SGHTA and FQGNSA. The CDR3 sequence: CASSLANVAYNQPQHF. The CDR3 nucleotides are TGTGCCAGCAGCTTAGCGAATGTAGCTTACAATCAGCCCCAGCATTTT.

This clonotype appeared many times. The CDR3 region is CASSSGREWNEQYF. In nucleotides, the CDR3 is TGTGCCAGCAGTTCGGGCAGGGAATGGAACGAGCAGTACTTC. The chain recombines TRBV6-5 with TRBJ2-7; a weak D match, TRBD1 (5 bases). The V and J ends lost 4 bases and 5 bases respectively, with 15 bases between them. In germline, CDR1 is MNHEY, CDR2 SVGAGI. There are 14 residues in the CDR3.

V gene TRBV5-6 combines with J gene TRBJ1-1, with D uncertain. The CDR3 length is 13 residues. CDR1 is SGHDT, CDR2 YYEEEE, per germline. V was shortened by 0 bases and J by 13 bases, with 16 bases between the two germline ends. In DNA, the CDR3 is TGTGCCAGCAGCTTGGGTCTTGGCGGTTGGGTTTTCTTT. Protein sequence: CASSLGLGGWVFF.

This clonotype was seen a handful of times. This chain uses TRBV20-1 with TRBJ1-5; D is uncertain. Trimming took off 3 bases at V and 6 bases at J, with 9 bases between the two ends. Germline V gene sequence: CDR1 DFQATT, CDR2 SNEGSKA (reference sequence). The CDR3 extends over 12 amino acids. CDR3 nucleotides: TGCAGTGCTAGTAAGGGAAGTCAGCCCCAGCATTTT. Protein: CSASKGSQPQHF.

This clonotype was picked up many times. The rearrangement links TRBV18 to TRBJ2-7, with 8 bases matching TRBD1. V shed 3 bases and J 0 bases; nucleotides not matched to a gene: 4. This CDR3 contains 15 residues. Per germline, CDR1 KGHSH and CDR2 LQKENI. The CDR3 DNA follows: TGTGCCAGCTCACCGGGGACAGGAGCCTCCTACGAGCAGTACGTC. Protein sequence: CASSPGTGASYEQYV.

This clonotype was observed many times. This CDR3 is CASRPLADTQYF. The CDR3 DNA reads as TGTGCCAGCAGGCCCCTAGCAGATACGCAGTATTTT. The V gene is TRBV6-2 or TRBV6-3, the J gene TRBJ2-3; D is uncertain. Trimming took 6 bases from V and 4 from J, leaving 8 bases between them. Per the germline V gene, CDR1 is MNHEY and CDR2 is SVGEGT. This CDR3 region has 12 residues.

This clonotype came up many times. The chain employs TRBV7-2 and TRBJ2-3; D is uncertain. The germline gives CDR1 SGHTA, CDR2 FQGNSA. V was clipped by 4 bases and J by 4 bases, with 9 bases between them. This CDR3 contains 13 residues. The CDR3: CASSSGVADTQYF. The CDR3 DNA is TGTGCCAGCAGCTCCGGCGTTGCAGATACGCAGTATTTT.

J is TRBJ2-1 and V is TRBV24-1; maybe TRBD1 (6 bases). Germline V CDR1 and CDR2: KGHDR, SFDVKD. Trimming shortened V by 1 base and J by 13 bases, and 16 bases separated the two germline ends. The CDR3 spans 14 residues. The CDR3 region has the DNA TGTGCCACCAGTGATTTCGTTACAGGGACGGGACAGTTCTTC. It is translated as CATSDFVTGTGQFF.

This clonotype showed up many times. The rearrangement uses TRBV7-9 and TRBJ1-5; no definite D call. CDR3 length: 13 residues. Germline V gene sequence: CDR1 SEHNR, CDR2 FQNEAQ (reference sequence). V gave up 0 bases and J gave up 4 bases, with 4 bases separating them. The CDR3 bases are TGTGCCAGCAGCTTAGCGGCTAATCAGCCCCAGCATTTT. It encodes CASSLAANQPQHF.

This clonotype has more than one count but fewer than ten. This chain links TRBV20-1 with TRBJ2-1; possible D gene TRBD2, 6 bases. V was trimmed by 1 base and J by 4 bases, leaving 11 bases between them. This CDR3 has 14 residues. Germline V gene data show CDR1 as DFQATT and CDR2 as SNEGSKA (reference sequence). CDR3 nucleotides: TGCAGTGCTAGAGTGGCGGAGGGATACAATGAGCAGTTCTTC. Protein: CSARVAEGYNEQFF.

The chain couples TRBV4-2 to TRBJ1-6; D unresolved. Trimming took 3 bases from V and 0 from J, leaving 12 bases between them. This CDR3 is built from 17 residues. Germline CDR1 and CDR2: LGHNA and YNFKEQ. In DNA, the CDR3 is TGTGCCAGCAGCCACCCAGACGATAGCTCCTATAATTCACCCCTCCACTTT. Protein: CASSHPDDSSYNSPLHF.

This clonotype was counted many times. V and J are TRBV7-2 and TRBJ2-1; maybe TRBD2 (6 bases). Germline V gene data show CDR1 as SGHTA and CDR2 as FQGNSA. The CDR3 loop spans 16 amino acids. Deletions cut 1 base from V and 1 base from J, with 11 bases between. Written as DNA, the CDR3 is TGTGCCAGCAGCTTAGTTCTCGGAGGGTCCTACAATGAGCAGTTCTTC. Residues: CASSLVLGGSYNEQFF.

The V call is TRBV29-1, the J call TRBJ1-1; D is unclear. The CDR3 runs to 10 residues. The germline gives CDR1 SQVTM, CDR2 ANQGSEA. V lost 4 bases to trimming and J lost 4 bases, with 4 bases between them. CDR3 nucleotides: TGCAGCGTTGGAGGCACTGAAGCTTTCTTT. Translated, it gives CSVGGTEAFF.

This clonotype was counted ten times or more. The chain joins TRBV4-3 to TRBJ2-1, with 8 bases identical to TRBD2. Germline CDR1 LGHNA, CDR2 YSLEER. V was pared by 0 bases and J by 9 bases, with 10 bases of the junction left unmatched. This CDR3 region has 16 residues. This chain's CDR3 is CASSQDQSGGPLEQFF. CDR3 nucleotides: TGCGCCAGCAGCCAAGATCAGTCGGGAGGGCCACTTGAGCAGTTCTTC.

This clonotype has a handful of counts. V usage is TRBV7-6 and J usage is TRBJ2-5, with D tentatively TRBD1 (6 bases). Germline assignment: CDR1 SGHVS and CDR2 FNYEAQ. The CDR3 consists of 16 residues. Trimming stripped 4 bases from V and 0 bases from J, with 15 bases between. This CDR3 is CASSSRDTRHQETQYF. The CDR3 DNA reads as TGTGCCAGCAGCTCCCGGGACACCCGGCACCAAGAGACCCAGTACTTC.

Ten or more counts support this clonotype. In DNA form, the CDR3 reads TGCAGCGTTGAAGATTGGGGGGAACCCAACACTGAAGCTTTCTTT. It codes for CSVEDWGEPNTEAFF. This sequence joins TRBV29-1 and TRBJ1-1, with D perhaps TRBD1 (5 bases). The CDR3 is 15 residues long. The germline V gene has CDR1 SQVTM and CDR2 ANQGSEA. Trimming shortened V by 0 bases and J by 2 bases, and 13 bases separated the two germline ends.